This T cell receptor (beta chain) stems from a study of neurological immune-mediated disorders. Study-wide results and caveats: No CDR3 amino acid sequences were shared by expanded clones across subjects, suggesting private repertoires in all groups. While HTLV-1-associated myelopathy showed the greatest TCR clonal expansion, multiple sclerosis showed the least, falling below healthy controls.

This clonotype was observed many times. What it binds is unknown. 5'RACE generated cDNA with 10-nucleotide random UMIs. TCRdb analysed the 5' RACE reads with MiXCR anew, one entry per CDR3 protein. The table has roughly 14,000 distinct CDR3 sequences, approximately 7.6% seen once. V shed 6 bases and J shed 1 base, with 11 bases lying between them. The germline V gene has CDR1 SGHDT and CDR2 YYEEEE. The CDR3 is made up of 13 amino acids. The sequencing input was CD8+ T cells from blood. The clonotype originates from a woman aged 40 to 55 in good health. The chain links TRBV5-6 to TRBJ2-7; D is undetermined. The CDR3 sequence is CASTSSQSYEQYF. As DNA, the CDR3 is TGTGCCAGCACCTCTTCCCAGTCCTACGAGCAGTACTTC.